This is a list of T cell receptor beta chains from one sample in a study of blood T cell repertoires in COVID-19. TCRdb keeps only in-frame clones here, not all; method: immunoSEQ multiplex PCR. Of under 300,000 clones listed, roughly 88% are singletons. Sequencing was carried out using peripheral blood. The receptors were gathered from a woman in her 40s who had recovered from COVID-19. CDR3s include the opening cysteine and the closing phenylalanine or tryptophan. The order of the fields is CDR3 length, J gene, V gene, CDR3 protein.

18,TRBJ2-3,TRBV13,CASRRTSGVPSSTDTQYF
15,TRBJ1-5,TRBV3-1/TRBV3-2,CASSHAVGQNQPQHF
17,TRBJ2-5,TRBV4-3,CASSQYIGLAAQETQYF
15,TRBJ1-1,TRBV29-1,CSVGGGTRRNTEAFF
14,TRBJ2-7,TRBV9,CASSEGLAPYEQYF
14,TRBJ1-2,TRBV6-2/TRBV6-3,CASSYDRSSYGYTF
14,TRBJ2-3,TRBV24-1,CATSDIPGLLNEHF
16,TRBJ2-2,TRBV5-4,CASSLELAGSTGELFF
14,TRBJ2-2,TRBV10-3,CAIRGLAEAGELFF
18,TRBJ2-1,TRBV28,CASSLLGAGATQGNEQFF
12,TRBJ2-7,TRBV10-3,CAISPGQYEQYF
13,TRBJ2-7,TRBV3-1/TRBV3-2,CATGQGATGEQYF
13,TRBJ2-7,TRBV24-1,CATSDTRAYEQYF
16,TRBJ1-3,TRBV5-8,CASSHRGVGDGNTIYF
16,TRBJ2-3,TRBV18,CASSLTGVAAESTQYF
14,TRBJ2-7,TRBV11-2,CASSLDLGEVEQYF
13,TRBJ2-2,TRBV19,CASSIRGTGELFF
13,TRBJ2-7,TRBV6-2/TRBV6-3,CASSYSSFHEQYF
18,TRBJ1-2,TRBV7-9,CASSLWALGDIRRYGYTF
14,TRBJ1-5,TRBV7-6,CASSVRGVNQPQHF
14,TRBJ1-2,TRBV5-6,CASSFWDRDYGYTF
15,TRBJ2-7,TRBV13,CASSEGLAGAYEQYF
16,TRBJ2-7,TRBV19,CASSMGLAGMFYEQYF
15,TRBJ2-7,TRBV7-3,CASSLIPGLNYEQYF
15,TRBJ2-2,TRBV7-9,CASSTRGANTGELFF
14,TRBJ2-7,TRBV27,CASSLGQDSYEQYF
15,TRBJ1-4,TRBV30,CAWKPVVATNEKLFF
15,TRBJ2-5,TRBV15,CATSRDYRGQETQYF
15,TRBJ2-1,TRBV29-1,CSVVEWGQKYNEQFF
13,TRBJ1-1,TRBV12-3/TRBV12-4,CASSLGRGVEAFF
15,TRBJ1-2,TRBV4-3,CASSPSQGTGHGYTF
17,TRBJ2-5,TRBV7-2,CASGSRRGTVGQETQYF